These 32 T cell receptor beta chains were all obtained from the same sample, sequenced in a study of technical replicates of blood from a few donors listed by TCRdb under 2017. Library construction relied on the immunoSEQ multiplex PCR assay. Drawn from immuneACCESS, this table holds only the in-frame rearrangements with V and J called that TCRdb kept. Clones are partly lost; checked studies trace under half to an unresolved V gene and leave the rest unexplained. For this sample the table gives some 75,000 clones, of which 90% to 98% were detected only once. The top ten clones comprise about 0.31% of the sample. The sample was T cells isolated from PBMCs. These receptors all come from a human donor in good health.

V usage is TRBV19 and J usage is TRBJ2-7, with a weak D call TRBD1 (6 bases). The CDR3 spans 14 residues. V lost 4 bases, J lost 0 bases, and 10 bases lay in between. Germline CDR1 and CDR2: LNHDA and SQIVND (reference sequence). The CDR3 sequence is CASSNRDNSYEQYF. The CDR3 region has the DNA TGTGCCAGTAGTAACCGGGACAACTCCTACGAGCAGTACTTC.

CDR3 region: CASSRGGQYSNQPQHF. The CDR3 coding sequence is TGTGCCAGCAGCCGGGGGGGTCAGTATAGCAATCAGCCCCAGCATTTT. The chain has TRBV7-2 and TRBJ1-5; D might be TRBD1 (5 bases). This CDR3 comprises 16 residues. The germline V and J ends were trimmed by 5 bases and 0 bases, with 14 bases remaining between them. Germline loops: CDR1 SGHTA, CDR2 FQGNSA.

The gene calls are TRBV19 and TRBJ2-1, with 12 bases that match TRBD2. Germline V CDR1 and CDR2: LNHDA, SQIVND (reference sequence). CDR3 length equals 16 residues. V lost 5 bases and J lost 7; bases outside the gene matches: 9. The CDR3 DNA reads TGTGCCAGTAGTCCAAGGACTAGCGGGACAGTAAATGAGCAGTTCTTC. Translation: CASSPRTSGTVNEQFF.

This clone was observed a single time. The rearrangement joins TRBV28 to TRBJ1-1; TRBD1 is a possible D gene (5 bases). Trimming stripped 5 bases from V and 0 bases from J, with 16 bases between. The CDR3 sequence is 16 residues long. Germline assignment: CDR1 MDHEN and CDR2 SYDVKM. CDR3 in DNA: TGTGCCAGCAGTACAGACTCGACAGCCATGAACACTGAAGCTTTCTTT. It encodes CASSTDSTAMNTEAFF.

The genes are TRBV19 and TRBJ2-4; D remains ambiguous. CDR1 and CDR2 from the germline V gene are LNHDA and SQIVND (reference sequence). The CDR3 has 11 residues. With 3 bases removed from V and 8 bases from J, the gap between germline ends came to 5 bases. The CDR3 bases are TGTGCCAGTAGTATTTTAGACATTCAGTACTTC. Its translation: CASSILDIQYF.

A single count supports this clone. CDR3 nucleotide sequence: TGCGCCAGCAGCCAAGTTATAGGTCAGGCCCTACCAAACACCGGGGAGCTGTTTTTT. This sequence encodes CASSQVIGQALPNTGELFF. The chain links TRBV4-1 to TRBJ2-2; D is uncertain. The V gene lost 1 base and the J gene lost 2 bases, with 20 bases spanning the gap. The CDR3 is 19 residues long. The germline V gene encodes CDR1 MGHRA and CDR2 YSYEKL.

The chain's CDR3 is CASSYTSGRGVYNEQFF. DNA for the CDR3: TGTGCCAGCAGTTATACTAGCGGGAGGGGGGTCTACAATGAGCAGTTCTTC. The V and J genes are TRBV27 and TRBJ2-1, with 13 bases lining up with TRBD2. The CDR3 is made up of 17 amino acids. With 4 bases clipped from V and 3 bases from J, the junction kept 6 bases outside the gene matches. Germline lookup yields CDR1 MNHEY and CDR2 SMNVEV (reference sequence).

V usage is TRBV2 and J usage is TRBJ2-5; 12 bases align to TRBD2. V lost 4 bases to trimming and J lost 4 bases; unmatched junction nucleotides: 7. The germline V gene encodes CDR1 SNHLY and CDR2 FYNNEI. The CDR3 runs to 16 residues. Written as DNA, the CDR3 is TGTGCCAGCAGTGGGACTAGCGGGATCTGGGGAGAGACCCAGTACTTC. It codes for CASSGTSGIWGETQYF. Combining the CDR3 with reference TRBV2 and TRBJ2-5 gives the whole variable domain EPEVTQTPSHQVTQMGQEVILRCVPISNHLYFYWYRQILGQKVEFLVSFYNNEISEKSEIFDDQFSVERPDGSNFTLKIRSTKLEDSAMYFCASSGTSGIWGETQYFGPGTRLLVL.

In its sample, this clone was seen once. J is TRBJ2-3 and V is TRBV27; D gene ambiguous. V was cut by 3 bases and J by 1 base, with 5 bases left in between. CDR3 length: 13 amino acids. Germline V gene sequence: CDR1 MNHEY, CDR2 SMNVEV (reference sequence). The CDR3 region has the DNA TGTGCCAGCAGTTTCACTGGCACAGATACGCAGTATTTT. Translated: CASSFTGTDTQYF.

The V and J genes are TRBV19 and TRBJ1-4; D possibly corresponds to TRBD1 (5 bases). This CDR3 is 16 amino acids long. The germline V gene has CDR1 LNHDA and CDR2 SQIVND (reference sequence). The ends were cut back, 7 bases at V and 6 bases at J, with 21 bases in the middle. The DNA of the CDR3 is TGTGCCAGTAAGTTCCCTGGACAAAACGGAGATGAAAAACTGTTTTTT. This gives the protein CASKFPGQNGDEKLFF.

This chain uses TRBV7-9 with TRBJ2-2, with 10 nucleotides matching TRBD1. CDR1 and CDR2 from the germline V gene are SEHNR and FQNEAQ (reference sequence). The CDR3 length is 16 residues. V lost 3 bases, J lost 4 bases, and 5 bases stayed unmatched. CDR3 amino acids: CASSFPGTGATGELFF. The CDR3 bases are TGTGCCAGCAGCTTCCCCGGGACAGGGGCCACCGGGGAGCTGTTTTTT.

This clone was seen once. Here the CDR3 reads CASSEIAGRPGELFF. CDR3 in DNA: TGTGCCAGCAGTGAAATAGCAGGGCGCCCCGGGGAGCTGTTTTTT. The rearrangement joins TRBV6-1 to TRBJ2-2; weak D call: TRBD1 (5 bases). The CDR3 runs 15 residues. Germline V CDR1 and CDR2: MNHNS, SASEGT. Trimming shortened V by 2 bases and J by 6 bases, and 13 bases separated the two germline ends.

This chain connects TRBV11-2 to TRBJ2-3, with 13 bases that match TRBD2. Germline V gene data show CDR1 as SGHAT and CDR2 as FQNNGV. The J segment lost 0 bases and the V segment lost 4 bases, leaving 1 base of the junction unmatched. CDR3 length equals 16 residues. CDR3 coding DNA: TGTGCCAGCAGCTGGACTAGCGGGGGAAGCACAGATACGCAGTATTTT. It specifies CASSWTSGGSTDTQYF.

The V call is TRBV25-1, the J call TRBJ1-1; 12 nucleotides line up with TRBD1. The CDR3 contains 16 residues. V trimming: 6 bases; J trimming: 4 bases; junction bases outside the gene matches: 9. Germline assignment: CDR1 MGHDK and CDR2 SYGVNS. The CDR3 coding sequence is TGTGCCAGCAGGGGACAGGGGGCGAGTTTCTTCACTGAAGCTTTCTTT. This gives the protein CASRGQGASFFTEAFF.

This chain uses TRBV28 with TRBJ2-3, with 9 positions matching TRBD1. J gave up 0 bases and V 6 bases, and 1 base lay outside the gene matches. Germline CDR1 and CDR2: MDHEN and SYDVKM. This CDR3 region has 14 residues. CDR3 sequence: CASRGQGSTDTQYF. The CDR3 coding sequence is TGTGCCAGCAGGGGACAGGGAAGCACAGATACGCAGTATTTT.

The V and J genes are TRBV27 and TRBJ1-1; no firm D call. CDR3 length: 13 residues. Germline V lookup: CDR1 MNHEY, CDR2 SMNVEV (reference sequence). The V end lost 3 bases, the J end lost 0 bases, and 5 bases lay between the germline ends. The CDR3 DNA reads TGTGCCAGCAGTTTCGTCGTGAACACTGAAGCTTTCTTT. As protein: CASSFVVNTEAFF.

The chain recombines TRBV19 with TRBJ1-2; no clear D gene. The CDR3 sequence is 16 residues long. Trimming left V 0 bases short and J 0 bases short, with 11 bases between. In germline, CDR1 is LNHDA, CDR2 SQIVND (reference sequence). The CDR3 DNA follows: TGTGCCAGTAGTATAGACGGCCCGACACCTAACTATGGCTACACCTTC. This translates into CASSIDGPTPNYGYTF.

The chain links TRBV28 to TRBJ2-1, with 8 bases matching TRBD2. V trimming: 2 bases; J trimming: 7 bases; junction bases outside the gene matches: 4. The CDR3 has 14 residues. Per the germline V gene, CDR1 is MDHEN and CDR2 is SYDVKM. Written as DNA, the CDR3 is TGTGCCAGCAGTTTACTAGCGGGTAGGAATGAGCAGTTCTTC. Protein product: CASSLLAGRNEQFF.

V usage is TRBV27 and J usage is TRBJ1-1; D possibly corresponds to TRBD1 (6 bases). The germline V gene encodes CDR1 MNHEY and CDR2 SMNVEV (reference sequence). V lost 5 bases to trimming and J lost 5 bases, with 15 bases between them. This CDR3 is 14 amino acids long. CDR3 sequence (DNA): TGTGCCAGCAGTAGACAGGTCGGCAGGACTGAAGCTTTCTTT. Its translation is CASSRQVGRTEAFF.

J is TRBJ2-1 and V is TRBV6-1, with D perhaps TRBD2 (5 bases). The CDR3 is made up of 14 amino acids. CDR1 and CDR2 (germline): MNHNS, SASEGT. The ends were cut back, 0 bases at V and 14 bases at J, with 17 bases in the middle. Here the CDR3 reads CASSEALAPPWEFF. The DNA of the CDR3 is TGTGCCAGCAGTGAAGCCCTAGCTCCACCGTGGGAGTTCTTC.

The chain combines TRBV30 with TRBJ1-1; D unresolved. Germline V gives CDR1 GTSNPN, CDR2 SVGIG (reference sequence). The CDR3 totals 13 residues. V was trimmed by 5 bases and J by 3 bases, leaving 13 bases between them. Written as DNA, the CDR3 is TGTGCCTGGCGAGTCCTCCCGGACACTGAAGCTTTCTTT. This gives the protein CAWRVLPDTEAFF.

V is TRBV4-3 and J is TRBJ2-2, with 7 bases aligning to TRBD2. CDR1 is LGHNA and CDR2 is YSLEER in the germline V gene. This CDR3 has 15 residues. V was clipped by 3 bases and J by 4 bases; unmatched bases: 5. The CDR3 loop reads CASSHSSGGTGELFF. The CDR3 coding sequence is TGCGCCAGCAGCCATAGTTCGGGGGGCACCGGGGAGCTGTTTTTT.

The chain carries TRBV27 and TRBJ1-2; 8 nucleotides agree with TRBD1. The CDR3 is made up of 13 amino acids. V was clipped by 2 bases and J by 7 bases; unmatched bases: 3. The germline V gene encodes CDR1 MNHEY and CDR2 SMNVEV (reference sequence). CDR3 sequence (DNA): TGTGCCAGCAGTTTAGACAGGGGACGTGGCTACACCTTC. Translation: CASSLDRGRGYTF.

Written as DNA, the CDR3 is TGTGCCATCAACTCAGGGACTAGCGGGAAGAATGAGCAGTTCTTC. It translates to CAINSGTSGKNEQFF. The V gene is TRBV10-3, the J gene TRBJ2-1, with 13 nucleotides matching TRBD2. V lost 7 bases and J lost 7; bases outside the gene matches: 7. The CDR3 is 15 amino acids. In germline, CDR1 is ENHRY, CDR2 SYGVKD.

The genes are TRBV5-1 and TRBJ2-1; 7 bases are a match to TRBD2. The germline V gene has CDR1 SGHRS and CDR2 YFSETQ. This CDR3 has 16 residues. J gave up 4 bases and V 0 bases, and 7 bases lay outside the gene matches. CDR3 nucleotides: TGCGCCAGCAGCTTGGCCGGTCTAGCGGATTACAATGAGCAGTTCTTC. Protein sequence: CASSLAGLADYNEQFF.

The J gene is TRBJ1-1, the V gene TRBV11-2; D ambiguous. This CDR3 comprises 13 residues. The V end lost 4 bases, the J end lost 10 bases, and 16 bases lay between the germline ends. The germline CDR1 and CDR2 sequences are SGHAT and FQNNGV. The CDR3 bases are TGTGCCAGCAGCTCGAATCAGCGGTTCAGAGCTTTCTTT. It codes for CASSSNQRFRAFF.

The chain combines TRBV5-1 with TRBJ2-7, with 7 bases matching TRBD1. Germline trimming cut 4 bases from V and 0 bases from J; bases unmatched to any gene: 4. This CDR3 is 14 amino acids long. CDR1 is SGHRS and CDR2 is YFSETQ in the germline V gene. CDR3 sequence: CASSLTGNSYEQYF. The CDR3 DNA reads as TGCGCCAGCAGCCTGACAGGGAACTCCTACGAGCAGTACTTC.

V gene TRBV2 combines with J gene TRBJ2-1; no definite D call. V lost 6 bases, J lost 4 bases, and 4 bases lay in between. CDR3 length: 11 amino acids. The germline CDR1 and CDR2 sequences are SNHLY and FYNNEI. DNA for the CDR3: TGTGCCAGCAGGGCTTACAATGAGCAGTTCTTC. This encodes CASRAYNEQFF.

This clone appeared a single time. The chain combines TRBV10-3 with TRBJ1-5, with 9 bases identical to TRBD1. The length of the CDR3 is 16 residues. Trimming took 8 bases from V and 7 from J; bases not matched to a gene: 15. From germline, CDR1 is ENHRY and CDR2 SYGVKD. DNA of the CDR3: TGTGCCATCGGGGGCAACCTTGGACAGGGGTGGCAGCCCCAGCATTTT. This encodes CAIGGNLGQGWQPQHF.

V usage is TRBV6-4 and J usage is TRBJ1-1; 7 nucleotides match TRBD1. This CDR3 spans 13 amino acids. V dropped 5 bases and J dropped 5; count of bases not matched to a gene: 5. In germline, CDR1 is MRHNA, CDR2 SNTAGT. The CDR3 DNA is TGTGCCAGCAGTTTAACAGGGGATACTGAAGCTTTCTTT. It specifies CASSLTGDTEAFF.

This clone has more than one count but fewer than ten. The CDR3 nucleotides are TGTGCCAGCAGCCCCGACAGGGCCTCCTACAATGAGCAGTTCTTC. Protein product: CASSPDRASYNEQFF. The chain couples TRBV5-4 to TRBJ2-1; 7 positions agree with TRBD1. The CDR3 runs to 15 residues. Trimming cost V 4 bases and J 0 bases; bases outside gene matches: 4. Germline V gene lookup returns CDR1 SGHNT and CDR2 YYREEE (reference sequence).

This chain links TRBV28 with TRBJ1-5; D unclear. V was clipped by 5 bases and J by 5 bases, with 16 bases between them. Germline V gene lookup returns CDR1 MDHEN and CDR2 SYDVKM. The CDR3 length is 15 residues. CDR3 in amino acids: CASSVGGLFDQPQHF. DNA of the CDR3: TGTGCCAGCAGTGTCGGAGGTCTTTTCGATCAGCCCCAGCATTTT.